This TCR beta chain appears in the sequencing data of a study of monozygotic twins with inflammatory bowel disease. General study findings and limits: Especially with disease activity, IBD patients had fewer clonotypes in common with others than healthy twins did.

The CDR3 contains 13 residues. The V gene's germline CDR1 is SGHRS and CDR2 YFSETQ. As for this clonotype: The antigen remains unidentified.

Eight distinct reactions (per sample) were used to make the cDNA. UMIs with a 6-nucleotide sample barcode were added by template switching. TCRdb reprocessed the 5' RACE reads; each CDR3 protein has one entry and no DNA is given. This table lists around 220,000 distinct CDR3 sequences. This sequence originates from a human donor with ulcerative colitis or Crohn's disease, or a healthy co-twin of an affected twin (not recorded which). The chain is built from TRBV5-1 and TRBJ1-6. What was sequenced was blood. This chain's CDR3 is CASSSDHNSPLHF.